This is a list of T cell receptor beta chains from one sample in a study of beta chain features in type 1 diabetes. Data came from immunoSEQ multiplex PCR; TCRdb stores just in-frame clones and leaves some out. The sample shows around 140,000 clones, over 8% of them seen only once. Sequencing input: central memory CD4+ T cells from blood. These receptors were taken from a woman aged 40 to 55 in good health. Each CDR3 is given with its conserved first and last residue. Each record gives: J gene, V gene, D gene, clone size, CDR3 protein, CDR3 DNA. A D gene is named only where the DNA matches it firmly. For some rows the clone size is stated as once, few or many, or as a class when expanded; others skip it.

TRBJ2-3 | TRBV28 | - | few | CASSVGGGTDTQYF | TGTGCCAGCAGTGTAGGGGGGGGCACAGATACGCAGTATTTT
TRBJ2-3 | TRBV6-4 | - | - | CASSDRGAGTDTQYF | TGTGCCAGCAGTGACCGGGGGGCCGGCACAGATACGCAGTATTTT
TRBJ2-1 | TRBV4-3 | - | many | CASSQDASRRGLYNEQFF | TGCGCCAGCAGCCAAGATGCCTCACGACGGGGACTGTACAATGAGCAGTTCTTC
TRBJ2-1 | TRBV5-6 | - | few | CASSLYNEQFF | TGTGCCAGCAGCCTTTACAATGAGCAGTTCTTC
TRBJ2-1 | TRBV7-2 | - | few | CASSPLRSSYNEQFF | TGTGCCAGCAGCCCCCTTCGGAGCTCCTACAATGAGCAGTTCTTC
TRBJ1-6 | TRBV2 | - | - | CASSSGPGYNSPLHF | TGTGCCAGCAGTTCAGGGCCCGGCTATAATTCACCCCTCCACTTT
TRBJ2-1 | TRBV6-5 | - | few | CASSYSRVQFF | TGTGCCAGCAGTTACTCGAGGGTGCAGTTCTTC
TRBJ1-1 | TRBV14 | TRBD1 | - | CASSPQGGDTEAFF | TGTGCCAGCAGCCCACAGGGGGGGGACACTGAAGCTTTCTTT
TRBJ1-3 | TRBV11-2 | TRBD1 | - | CASRDRGVSGNTIYF | TGTGCCAGTCGGGACAGGGGGGTCTCTGGAAACACCATATATTTT
TRBJ2-7 | TRBV28 | TRBD2 | - | CASGGGGLSYEQYF | TGTGCCAGCGGGGGCGGGGGGCTCTCCTACGAGCAGTACTTC
TRBJ2-2 | TRBV5-1 | TRBD1 | - | CASSLTGQGRELFF | TGCGCCAGCAGCCTGACTGGACAGGGACGGGAGCTGTTTTTT
TRBJ2-7 | TRBV6-1 | TRBD2 | few | CASTYGGTTPGEQYF | TGTGCCAGCACTTATGGGGGGACTACACCGGGGGAGCAGTACTTC
TRBJ2-7 | TRBV21-1 | - | few | CASRPDRGRGSHEQYF | TGTGCCAGCAGACCCGACAGGGGGCGGGGGTCCCACGAGCAGTACTTC
TRBJ1-1 | TRBV2 | - | few | CASSVSRVGTEAFF | TGTGCCAGCAGTGTCTCTCGGGTCGGCACTGAAGCTTTCTTT
TRBJ2-2 | TRBV5-1 | - | - | CASSSYTGELFF | TGCGCCAGCAGCTCATACACCGGGGAGCTGTTTTTT
TRBJ1-2 | TRBV7-8 | TRBD1 | - | CASSMDRNYGYTF | TGTGCCAGCAGCATGGACAGGAACTATGGCTACACCTTC
TRBJ1-1 | TRBV11-2 | - | few | CASSLIGNTEAFF | TGTGCCAGCAGCTTAATCGGGAACACTGAAGCTTTCTTT
TRBJ2-7 | TRBV7-2 | TRBD2 | - | CASSPFSGGSYEQYF | TGTGCCAGCAGCCCCTTCTCGGGAGGCTCCTACGAGCAGTACTTC
TRBJ2-3 | TRBV4-3 | - | many | CASSQEPTSMAQYF | TGCGCCAGCAGCCAAGAGCCGACTAGTATGGCGCAGTATTTT
TRBJ2-1 | TRBV21-1 | - | few | CASSRTGGQNNEQFF | TGTGCCAGCAGCCGTACAGGGGGCCAAAACAATGAGCAGTTCTTC
TRBJ2-5 | TRBV7-2 | TRBD2 | many | CASSFISGGYQETQYF | TGTGCCAGCAGCTTTATCAGCGGGGGGTACCAAGAGACCCAGTACTTC
TRBJ2-5 | TRBV5-4 | TRBD2 | many | CASSPPGLRGEETQYF | TGTGCCAGCAGCCCGCCGGGGCTCCGGGGGGAAGAGACCCAGTACTTC
TRBJ2-3 | TRBV6-4 | - | - | CASSEDRGDTQYF | TGTGCCAGCAGTGAGGACAGAGGAGATACGCAGTATTTT
TRBJ2-1 | TRBV9 | - | many | CASSVGPGNEQFF | TGTGCCAGCAGCGTTGGCCCGGGGAATGAGCAGTTCTTC
TRBJ2-1 | TRBV4-3 | - | many | CASSQEGAPGNEQFF | TGCGCCAGCAGCCAAGAAGGGGCTCCCGGGAATGAGCAGTTCTTC
TRBJ2-7 | TRBV7-9 | - | many | CASSLAGRPYEQYF | TGTGCCAGCAGCTTAGCGGGGCGCCCCTACGAGCAGTACTTC
TRBJ2-7 | TRBV5-1 | - | few | CASSLEGGNRYEQYF | TGCGCCAGCAGCTTGGAAGGCGGTAATCGCTACGAGCAGTACTTC
TRBJ1-2 | TRBV7-8 | TRBD1 | few | CASSFRGQGYTF | TGTGCCAGCAGCTTCAGGGGGCAAGGCTACACCTTC
TRBJ2-6 | TRBV5-8 | TRBD2 | - | CASSSRTSGANVLTF | TGTGCCAGCAGCTCCAGGACTAGCGGGGCCAACGTCCTGACTTTC
TRBJ1-5 | TRBV2 | - | - | CASRAQGLSNQPQHF | TGTGCCAGCAGGGCCCAGGGTTTATCCAATCAGCCCCAGCATTTT
TRBJ1-1 | TRBV2 | - | few | CASKLQPNTEAFF | TGTGCCAGCAAATTACAACCGAACACTGAAGCTTTCTTT
TRBJ2-3 | TRBV5-4 | TRBD2 | - | CASSSSGGQRGTQYF | TGTGCCAGCAGCTCAAGCGGGGGGCAACGGGGAACGCAGTATTTT
TRBJ2-5 | TRBV7-9 | - | few | CASSPPRRAETQYF | TGTGCCAGCAGCCCCCCCCGGCGGGCGGAGACCCAGTACTTC
TRBJ1-1 | TRBV18 | TRBD1 | many | CASSPGQGFGTEAFF | TGTGCCAGCTCACCGGGACAGGGCTTCGGCACTGAAGCTTTCTTT
TRBJ2-3 | TRBV6-1 | TRBD1 | many | CASNVRGRTDTQYF | TGTGCCAGCAATGTGAGGGGGCGAACAGATACGCAGTATTTT
TRBJ1-4 | TRBV5-6 | TRBD1 | - | CASSIYDRGANEKLFF | TGTGCCAGCAGCATATACGACAGGGGTGCTAATGAAAAACTGTTTTTT
TRBJ2-3 | TRBV2 | - | few | CASSRSGPDTQYF | TGTGCCAGCAGCCGATCTGGCCCGGATACGCAGTATTTT